These 8 T cell receptor beta chains share one sample of origin, sequenced in a study of Ad26.COV2.S vaccination and SARS-CoV-2 variants. Some clones are missing from TCRdb's copy, which holds only in-frame ones; the method was immunoSEQ multiplex PCR. Of over 400,000 clones in the sample, roughly 90% were seen once. As for treatment: 15 to 20 received Ad26.COV2.S at low or high dose, single or two shots; 5 received placebo; per-sample allocation not given. Sampling took place 63 days after the first vaccine or placebo injection. Sequencing was performed on peripheral blood, taken in a trial of Ad26.COV2.S vaccine versus placebo. The receptors come from a person between 18 and 59 years old who received the Ad26.COV2.S COVID-19 vaccine or a placebo.

The V gene is TRBV5-6, the J gene TRBJ1-1, with no clear D. Trimming pared 2 bases from V and 5 bases from J, leaving 10 bases between. The CDR3 consists of 13 residues. The germline CDR1 and CDR2 sequences are SGHDT and YYEEEE. CDR3 protein: CASSFLGETEAFF. As DNA, the CDR3 is TGTGCCAGCAGCTTTCTGGGTGAAACTGAAGCTTTCTTT. The complete variable domain, with remaining parts taken from reference TRBV5-6 and TRBJ1-1, reads DAGVTQSPTHLIKTRGQQVTLRCSPKSGHDTVSWYQQALGQGPQFIFQYYEEEERQRGNFPDRFSGHQFPNYSSELNVNALLLGDSALYLCASSFLGETEAFFGQGTRLTVV.

This clone was detected only once. CDR3 DNA: TGTGCCAGCATCGCACCCGGGACAGCTAACTATGGCTACACCTTC. Residues: CASIAPGTANYGYTF. The chain recombines TRBV11-2 with TRBJ1-2, with 7 bases fitting TRBD1. V lost 7 bases to trimming and J lost 0 bases; unmatched junction nucleotides: 8. Germline assignment: CDR1 SGHAT and CDR2 FQNNGV. The CDR3 consists of 15 residues.

The V gene is TRBV6-5, the J gene TRBJ2-7; D unresolved. Trimming took off 0 bases at V and 2 bases at J, with 14 bases between the two ends. The CDR3 consists of 16 residues. Germline assignment: CDR1 MNHEY and CDR2 SVGAGI. The CDR3 nucleotides are TGTGCCAGCAGTTACTCGGCGTCCCTCAGGCCCTACGAGCAGTACTTC. Translation: CASSYSASLRPYEQYF.

The rearrangement links TRBV19 to TRBJ2-5; perhaps D is TRBD1 or TRBD2 (5 bases each). This CDR3 is 13 amino acids long. Per the germline V gene, CDR1 is LNHDA and CDR2 is SQIVND (reference sequence). Trimming removed 3 bases at V and 4 bases at J, with 9 bases between. CDR3 protein: CASSMFGGETQYF. For the CDR3, the DNA is TGTGCCAGTAGTATGTTTGGGGGAGAGACCCAGTACTTC. Complete variable domain (other parts from reference TRBV19 and TRBJ2-5): DGGITQSPKYLFRKEGQNVTLSCEQNLNHDAMYWYRQDPGQGLRLIYYSQIVNDFQKGDIAEGYSVSREKKESFPLTVTSAQKNPTAFYLCASSMFGGETQYFGPGTRLLVL.

The rearrangement uses TRBV11-3 and TRBJ2-2; 9 positions match TRBD1. J lost 1 base, V lost 5 bases, and 5 bases had no gene match. This CDR3 has 16 amino acids. CDR1 and CDR2 from the germline V gene are SGHNT and YENEEA. CDR3 residues: CASSTPGQGNTGELFF. As DNA, the CDR3 is TGTGCCAGCAGCACACCGGGACAGGGGAACACCGGGGAGCTGTTTTTT.

The chain is built from TRBV6-6 and TRBJ1-1; D is uncertain. Trimming left V 6 bases short and J 4 bases short, with 6 bases between. The CDR3 loop spans 11 amino acids. The germline gives CDR1 MNHNY, CDR2 SVGAGI (reference sequence). CDR3 sequence (DNA): TGTGCCAGCAGCGCTAGCACTGAAGCTTTCTTT. Translated: CASSASTEAFF.

The V call is TRBV28, the J call TRBJ1-2, with D possibly matching TRBD1 (5 bases). The CDR3 extends over 14 amino acids. The V end was cut by 2 bases, the J end by 1 base, with 8 bases between. Germline values: CDR1 MDHEN, CDR2 SYDVKM. CDR3 nucleotide sequence: TGTGCCAGCAGTTTAACGACAGATAACTATGGCTACACCTTC. It encodes CASSLTTDNYGYTF.

This sequence joins TRBV6-6 and TRBJ2-1; 8 bases align to TRBD1. J was trimmed by 2 bases and V by 5 bases; bases with no gene match: 5. The CDR3 covers 15 residues. Germline CDR1 and CDR2: MNHNY and SVGAGI (reference sequence). CDR3: CASSTTGAPYNEQFF. CDR3 DNA sequence: TGTGCCAGCAGTACGACAGGGGCTCCCTACAATGAGCAGTTCTTC.